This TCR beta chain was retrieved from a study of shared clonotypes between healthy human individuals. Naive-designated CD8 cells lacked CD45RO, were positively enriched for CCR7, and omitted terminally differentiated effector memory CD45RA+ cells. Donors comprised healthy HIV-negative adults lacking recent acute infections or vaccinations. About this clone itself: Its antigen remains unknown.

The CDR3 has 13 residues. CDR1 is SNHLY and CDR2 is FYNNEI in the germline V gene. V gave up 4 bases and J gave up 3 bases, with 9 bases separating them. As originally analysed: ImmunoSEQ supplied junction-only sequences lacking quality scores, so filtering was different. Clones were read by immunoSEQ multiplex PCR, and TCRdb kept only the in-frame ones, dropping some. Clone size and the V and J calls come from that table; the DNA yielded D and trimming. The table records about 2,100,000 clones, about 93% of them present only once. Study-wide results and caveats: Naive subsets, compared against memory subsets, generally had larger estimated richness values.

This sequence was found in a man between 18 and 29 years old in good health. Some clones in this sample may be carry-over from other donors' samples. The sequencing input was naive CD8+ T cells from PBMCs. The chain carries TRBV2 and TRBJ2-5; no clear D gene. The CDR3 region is CASSAFVEETQYF. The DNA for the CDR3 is TGTGCCAGCAGTGCCTTCGTGGAAGAGACCCAGTACTTC.